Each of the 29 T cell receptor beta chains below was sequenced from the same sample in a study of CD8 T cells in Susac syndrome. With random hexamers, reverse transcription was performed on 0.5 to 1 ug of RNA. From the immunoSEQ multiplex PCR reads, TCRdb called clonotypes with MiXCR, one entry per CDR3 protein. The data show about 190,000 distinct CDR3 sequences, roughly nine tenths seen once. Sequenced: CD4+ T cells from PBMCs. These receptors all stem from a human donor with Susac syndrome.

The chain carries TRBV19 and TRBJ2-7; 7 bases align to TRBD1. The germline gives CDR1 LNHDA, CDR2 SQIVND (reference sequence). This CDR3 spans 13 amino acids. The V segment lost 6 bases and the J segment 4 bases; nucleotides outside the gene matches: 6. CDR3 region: CASSYRGGYEQYF. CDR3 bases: TGTGCCAGTAGCTACAGGGGCGGATACGAGCAGTACTTC.

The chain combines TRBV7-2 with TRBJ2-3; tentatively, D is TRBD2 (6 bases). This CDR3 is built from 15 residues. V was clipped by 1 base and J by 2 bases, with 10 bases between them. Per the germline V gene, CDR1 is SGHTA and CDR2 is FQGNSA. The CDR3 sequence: CASSLDGSYTDTQYF. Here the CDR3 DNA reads TGTGCCAGCAGCTTAGACGGGAGTTACACAGATACGCAGTATTTT. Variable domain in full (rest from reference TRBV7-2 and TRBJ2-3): GAGVSQSPSNKVTEKGKDVELRCDPISGHTALYWYRQSLGQGLEFLIYFQGNSAPDKSGLPSDRFSAERTGGSVSTLTIQRTQQEDSAVYLCASSLDGSYTDTQYFGPGTRLTVL.

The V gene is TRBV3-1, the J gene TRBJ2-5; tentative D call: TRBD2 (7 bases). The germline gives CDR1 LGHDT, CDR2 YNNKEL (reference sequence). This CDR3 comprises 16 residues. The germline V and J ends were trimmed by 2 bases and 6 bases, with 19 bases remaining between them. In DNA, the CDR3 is TGTGCCAGCAGCCAACCCAATAGGGGGGGCGGGAAGACCCAGTACTTC. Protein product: CASSQPNRGGGKTQYF.

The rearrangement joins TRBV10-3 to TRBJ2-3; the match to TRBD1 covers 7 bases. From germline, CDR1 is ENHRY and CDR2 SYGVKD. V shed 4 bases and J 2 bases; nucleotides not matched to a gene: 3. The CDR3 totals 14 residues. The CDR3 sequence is CAISGTGNTDTQYF. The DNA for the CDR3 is TGTGCCATCAGTGGGACAGGCAACACAGATACGCAGTATTTT.

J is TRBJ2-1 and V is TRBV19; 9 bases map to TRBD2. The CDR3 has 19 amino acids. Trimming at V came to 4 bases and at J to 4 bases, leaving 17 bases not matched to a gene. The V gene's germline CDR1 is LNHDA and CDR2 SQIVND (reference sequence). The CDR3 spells CASSRTSGHNYERYNEQFF. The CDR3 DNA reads TGTGCCAGTAGTAGAACTAGCGGGCATAATTACGAAAGGTACAATGAGCAGTTCTTC.

Here the CDR3 DNA reads TGTGCCAGCAGCCAAGACGGCGCCGTACCCATTTACTTC. Translated, it gives CASSQDGAVPIYF. This chain joins TRBV3-1 and TRBJ2-7; no firm D call. The length of the CDR3 is 13 residues. In germline, CDR1 is LGHDT, CDR2 YNNKEL (reference sequence). Trimming took 0 bases from V and 13 from J, leaving 16 bases between them.

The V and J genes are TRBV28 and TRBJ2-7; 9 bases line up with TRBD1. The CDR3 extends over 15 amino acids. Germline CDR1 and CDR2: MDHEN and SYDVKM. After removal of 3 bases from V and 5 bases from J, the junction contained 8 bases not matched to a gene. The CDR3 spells CASSLPTGGLNEQYF. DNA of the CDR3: TGTGCCAGCAGTTTGCCGACAGGGGGTCTCAACGAGCAGTACTTC. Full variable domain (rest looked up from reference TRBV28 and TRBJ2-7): DVKVTQSSRYLVKRTGEKVFLECVQDMDHENMFWYRQDPGLGLRLIYFSYDVKMKEKGDIPEGYSVSREKKERFSLILESASTNQTSMYLCASSLPTGGLNEQYFGPGTRLTVT.

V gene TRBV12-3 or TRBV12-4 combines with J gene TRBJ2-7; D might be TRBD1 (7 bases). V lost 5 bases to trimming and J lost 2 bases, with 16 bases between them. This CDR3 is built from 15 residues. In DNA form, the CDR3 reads TGTGCCAGCAGTCCATGGGGGGACAGTACCTACGAGCAGTACTTC. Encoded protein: CASSPWGDSTYEQYF.

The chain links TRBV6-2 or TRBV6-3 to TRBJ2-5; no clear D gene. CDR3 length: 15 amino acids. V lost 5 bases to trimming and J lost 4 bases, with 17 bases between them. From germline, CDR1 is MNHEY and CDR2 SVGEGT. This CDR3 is CASSPSAQGIETQYF. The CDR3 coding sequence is TGTGCCAGCAGTCCATCGGCCCAAGGGATAGAGACCCAGTACTTC.

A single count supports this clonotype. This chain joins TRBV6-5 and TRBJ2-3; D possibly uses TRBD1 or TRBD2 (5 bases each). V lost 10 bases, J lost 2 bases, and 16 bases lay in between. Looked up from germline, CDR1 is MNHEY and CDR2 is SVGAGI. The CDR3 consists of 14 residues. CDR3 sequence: CAIGTGPNTDTQYF. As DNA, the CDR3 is TGTGCCATCGGGACGGGCCCCAACACAGATACGCAGTATTTT.

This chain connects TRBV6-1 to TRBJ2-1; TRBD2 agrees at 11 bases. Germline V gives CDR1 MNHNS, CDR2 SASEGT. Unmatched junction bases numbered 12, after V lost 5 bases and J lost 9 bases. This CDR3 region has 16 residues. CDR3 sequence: CASSRISGRGFGEQFF. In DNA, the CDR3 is TGTGCCAGCAGTCGAATTAGCGGGAGGGGGTTTGGTGAGCAGTTCTTC.

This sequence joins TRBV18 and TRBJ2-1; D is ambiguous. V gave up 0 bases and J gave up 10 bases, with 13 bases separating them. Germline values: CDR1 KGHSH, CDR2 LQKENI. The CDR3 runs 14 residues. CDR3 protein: CASSPPGMQTEQFF. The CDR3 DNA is TGTGCCAGCTCACCACCGGGTATGCAGACCGAGCAGTTCTTC.

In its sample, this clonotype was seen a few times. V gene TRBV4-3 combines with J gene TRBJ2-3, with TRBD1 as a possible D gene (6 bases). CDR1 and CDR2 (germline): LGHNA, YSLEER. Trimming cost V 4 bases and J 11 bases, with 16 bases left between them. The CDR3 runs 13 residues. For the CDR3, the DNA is TGCGCCAGCAGCCCCAATTCCCCGGACAGGCAGTATTTT. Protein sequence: CASSPNSPDRQYF.

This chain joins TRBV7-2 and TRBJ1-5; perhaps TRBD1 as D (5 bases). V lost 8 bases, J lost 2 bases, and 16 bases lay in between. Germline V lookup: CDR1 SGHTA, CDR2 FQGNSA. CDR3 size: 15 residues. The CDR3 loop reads CASRQGSVGNQPQHF. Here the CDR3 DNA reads TGTGCCAGCCGTCAGGGTTCGGTGGGCAATCAGCCCCAGCATTTT.

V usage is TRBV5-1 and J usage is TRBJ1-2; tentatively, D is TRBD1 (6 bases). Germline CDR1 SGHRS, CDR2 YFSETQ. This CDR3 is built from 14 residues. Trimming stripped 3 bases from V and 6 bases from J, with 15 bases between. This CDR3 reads CASSSQGATHGYTF. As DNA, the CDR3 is TGCGCCAGCAGCTCACAGGGAGCTACTCATGGCTACACCTTC.

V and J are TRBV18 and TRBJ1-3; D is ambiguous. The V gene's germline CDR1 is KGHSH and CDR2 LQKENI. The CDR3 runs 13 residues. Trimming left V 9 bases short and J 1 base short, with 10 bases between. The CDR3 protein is CASEPASGNTIYF. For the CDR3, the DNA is TGTGCCAGTGAACCGGCATCTGGAAACACCATATATTTT.

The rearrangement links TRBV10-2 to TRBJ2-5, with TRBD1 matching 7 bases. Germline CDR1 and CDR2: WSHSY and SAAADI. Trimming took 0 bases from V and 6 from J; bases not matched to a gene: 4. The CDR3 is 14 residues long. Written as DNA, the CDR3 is TGCGCCAGCAGTGAGTCGACAGGGTGGAAGACCCAGTACTTC. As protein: CASSESTGWKTQYF.

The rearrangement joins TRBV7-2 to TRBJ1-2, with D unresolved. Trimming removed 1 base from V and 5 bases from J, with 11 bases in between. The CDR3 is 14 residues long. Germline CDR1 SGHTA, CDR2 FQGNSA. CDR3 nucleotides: TGTGCCAGCAGCTTAGGTATAGGTGTTTATGGCTACACCTTC. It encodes CASSLGIGVYGYTF.

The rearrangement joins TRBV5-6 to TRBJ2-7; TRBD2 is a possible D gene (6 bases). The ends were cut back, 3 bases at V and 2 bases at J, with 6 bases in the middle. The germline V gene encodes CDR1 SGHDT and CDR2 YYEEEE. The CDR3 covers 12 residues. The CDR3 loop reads CASSSGAYEQYF. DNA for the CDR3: TGTGCCAGCAGCTCGGGGGCCTACGAGCAGTACTTC.

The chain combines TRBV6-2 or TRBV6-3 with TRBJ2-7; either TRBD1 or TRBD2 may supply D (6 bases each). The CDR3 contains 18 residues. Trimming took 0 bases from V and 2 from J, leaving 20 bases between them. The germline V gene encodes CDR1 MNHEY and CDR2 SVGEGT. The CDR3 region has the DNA TGTGCCAGCAGTTACTCGGGATACCTGACGGAGGGGGCCTACGAGCAGTACTTC. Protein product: CASSYSGYLTEGAYEQYF.

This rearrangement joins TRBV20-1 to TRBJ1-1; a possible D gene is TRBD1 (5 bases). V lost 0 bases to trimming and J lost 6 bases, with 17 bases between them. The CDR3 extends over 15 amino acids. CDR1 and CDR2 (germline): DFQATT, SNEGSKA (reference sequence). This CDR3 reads CSARDYGTGDPEAFF. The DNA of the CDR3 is TGCAGTGCTAGAGATTATGGAACGGGGGACCCTGAAGCTTTCTTT.

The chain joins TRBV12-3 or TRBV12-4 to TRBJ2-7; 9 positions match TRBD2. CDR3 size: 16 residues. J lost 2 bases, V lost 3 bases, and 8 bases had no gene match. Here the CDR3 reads CASSLNSGGPPYEQYF. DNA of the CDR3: TGTGCCAGCAGTTTGAATAGCGGGGGTCCCCCCTACGAGCAGTACTTC.

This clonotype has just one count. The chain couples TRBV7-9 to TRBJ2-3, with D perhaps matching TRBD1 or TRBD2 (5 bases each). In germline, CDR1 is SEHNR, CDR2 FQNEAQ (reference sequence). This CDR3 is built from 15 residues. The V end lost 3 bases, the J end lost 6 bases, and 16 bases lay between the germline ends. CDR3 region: CASSFGTVIMDTQYF. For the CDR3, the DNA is TGTGCCAGCAGCTTCGGGACCGTAATAATGGATACGCAGTATTTT. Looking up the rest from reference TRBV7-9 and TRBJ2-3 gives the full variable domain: DTGVSQNPRHKITKRGQNVTFRCDPISEHNRLYWYRQTLGQGPEFLTYFQNEAQLEKSRLLSDRFSAERPKGSFSTLEIQRTEQGDSAMYLCASSFGTVIMDTQYFGPGTRLTVL.

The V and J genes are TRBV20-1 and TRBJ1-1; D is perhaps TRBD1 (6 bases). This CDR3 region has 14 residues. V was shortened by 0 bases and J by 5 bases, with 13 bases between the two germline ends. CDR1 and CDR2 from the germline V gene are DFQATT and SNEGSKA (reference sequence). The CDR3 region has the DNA TGCAGTGCTAGAGATGCACAGGGCAATACTGAAGCTTTCTTT. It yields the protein CSARDAQGNTEAFF.

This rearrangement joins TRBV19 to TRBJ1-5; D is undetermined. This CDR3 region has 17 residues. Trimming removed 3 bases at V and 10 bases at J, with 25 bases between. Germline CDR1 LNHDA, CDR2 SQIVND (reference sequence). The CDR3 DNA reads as TGTGCCAGTAGTATTCGGCCCTTATCTGGGGAAATAGTTCCCCAGCATTTT. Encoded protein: CASSIRPLSGEIVPQHF.

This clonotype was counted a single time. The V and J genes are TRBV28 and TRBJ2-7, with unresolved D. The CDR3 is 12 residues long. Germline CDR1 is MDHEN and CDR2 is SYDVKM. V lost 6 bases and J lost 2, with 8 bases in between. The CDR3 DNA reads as TGTGCCAGCAGCCAGACCACCTACGAGCAGTACTTC. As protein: CASSQTTYEQYF.

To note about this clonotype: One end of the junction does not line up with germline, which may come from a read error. CDR3 in amino acids: CVSSLWAGDEKLFF. CDR3 sequence (DNA): TGTGTCAGCAGTTTATGGGCGGGGGACGAAAAACTGTTTTTT. The chain joins TRBV12-3 or TRBV12-4 to TRBJ1-4; D is perhaps TRBD1 (5 bases). The CDR3 has 14 amino acids.

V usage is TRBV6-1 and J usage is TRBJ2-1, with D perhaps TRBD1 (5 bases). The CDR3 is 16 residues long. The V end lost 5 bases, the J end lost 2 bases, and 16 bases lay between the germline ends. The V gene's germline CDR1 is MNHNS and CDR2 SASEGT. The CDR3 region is CASSKRPQAAYNEQFF. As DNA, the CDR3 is TGTGCCAGCAGTAAACGCCCACAGGCCGCCTACAATGAGCAGTTCTTC.

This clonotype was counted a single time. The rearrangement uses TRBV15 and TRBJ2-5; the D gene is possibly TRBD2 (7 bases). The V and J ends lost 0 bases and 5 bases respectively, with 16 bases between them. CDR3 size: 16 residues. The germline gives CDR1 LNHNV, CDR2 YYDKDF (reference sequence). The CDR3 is CATSRDRGGARETQYF. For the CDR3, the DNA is TGTGCCACCAGCAGAGATCGTGGGGGGGCTCGTGAGACCCAGTACTTC. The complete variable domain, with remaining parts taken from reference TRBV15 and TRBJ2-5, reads DAMVIQNPRYQVTQFGKPVTLSCSQTLNHNVMYWYQQKSSQAPKLLFHYYDKDFNNEADTPDNFQSRRPNTSFCFLDIRSPGLGDTAMYLCATSRDRGGARETQYFGPGTRLLVL.